The 15 T cell receptor beta chains below all came from one sample that was sequenced in a study of blood T cell repertoires in COVID-19. Sequenced by immunoSEQ multiplex PCR; TCRdb stores in-frame clones only, minus some. The sample has around 250,000 clones, approximately 88% seen once; the top ten hold roughly 3%. Sequencing used PBMCs or T cells enriched from blood (not recorded which). Receptors originate from a woman in her thirties or forties who had been exposed to COVID-19.

This clone was observed a single time. The chain is built from TRBV7-2 and TRBJ1-6, with 7 nucleotides matching TRBD1. The J segment lost 7 bases and the V segment lost 4 bases, leaving 4 bases of the junction unmatched. CDR1 is SGHTA, CDR2 FQGNSA, per germline. This CDR3 is 14 amino acids long. The chain's CDR3 is CASSSTGPNSPLHF. DNA for the CDR3: TGTGCCAGCAGCTCGACAGGGCCAAATTCACCCCTCCACTTT.

This clone was counted a few times. This chain uses TRBV7-3 with TRBJ2-2, with D perhaps matching TRBD2 (5 bases). V was cut by 0 bases and J by 9 bases, with 11 bases left in between. CDR1 is SGHTA, CDR2 FQGTGA, per germline. There are 14 residues in the CDR3. The chain's CDR3 is CASSLTVGARELFF. Written as DNA, the CDR3 is TGTGCCAGCAGCTTAACGGTGGGAGCGAGGGAGCTGTTTTTT. The full variable domain, rest sourced from reference TRBV7-3 and TRBJ2-2, is GAGVSQTPSNKVTEKGKYVELRCDPISGHTALYWYRQSLGQGPEFLIYFQGTGAADDSGLPNDRFFAVRPEGSVSTLKIQRTERGDSAVYLCASSLTVGARELFFGEGSRLTVL.

This clone was recorded only once. This chain links TRBV5-4 with TRBJ1-6; unclear D gene. The CDR3 runs to 12 residues. The V end was cut by 0 bases, the J end by 9 bases, with 4 bases between. Germline CDR1 is SGHNT and CDR2 is YYREEE (reference sequence). For the CDR3, the DNA is TGTGCCAGCAGCTTGGCCTCTTCACCCCTCCACTTT. Protein product: CASSLASSPLHF.

The chain has TRBV3-1 (or the pseudogene TRBV3-2) and TRBJ1-6; D is possibly TRBD1 (5 bases). This CDR3 is 14 amino acids long. V dropped 5 bases and J dropped 13 bases, with 18 bases sitting between them. Germline values: CDR1 LGHDT, CDR2 YNNKEL (reference sequence). CDR3 sequence: CASSSSSTGSPLHF. The CDR3 nucleotides read TGTGCCAGCAGCTCGAGCTCCACAGGATCTCCCCTCCACTTT.

The chain joins TRBV9 to TRBJ2-1; D perhaps matches TRBD2 (5 bases). The germline CDR1 and CDR2 sequences are SGDLS and YYNGEE. The germline V and J ends were trimmed by 0 bases and 8 bases, with 15 bases remaining between them. This CDR3 has 15 residues. Here the CDR3 DNA reads TGTGCCAGCAGCGTAGGATCACTAGATGTCGATGAGCAGTTCTTC. Its translation: CASSVGSLDVDEQFF.

The V gene is TRBV2, the J gene TRBJ1-4; the match to TRBD1 covers 9 bases. The germline CDR1 and CDR2 sequences are SNHLY and FYNNEI. J lost 8 bases, V lost 10 bases, and 11 bases had no gene match. The CDR3 contains 14 residues. CDR3 amino acids: CATDRGTLDEKLFF. Here the CDR3 DNA reads TGTGCCACGGACAGGGGAACGTTGGACGAAAAACTGTTTTTT.

The chain uses TRBV30 and TRBJ2-3; a weak D match, TRBD1 (6 bases). The CDR3 extends over 13 amino acids. Germline-derived CDR1 and CDR2 are GTSNPN and SVGIG (reference sequence). Between the trimmed V and J ends, which lost 3 bases and 3 bases, there was a span of 10 bases. CDR3 sequence: CAWSRQGTDTQYF. For the CDR3, the DNA is TGTGCCTGGAGCAGGCAGGGGACAGATACGCAGTATTTT.

The chain's CDR3 is CASTWDINQPQHF. In DNA form, the CDR3 reads TGTGCCAGTACCTGGGACATTAATCAGCCCCAGCATTTT. The V and J genes are TRBV19 and TRBJ1-5, with D possibly being TRBD1 (6 bases). Germline V gene data show CDR1 as LNHDA and CDR2 as SQIVND (reference sequence). The CDR3 totals 13 residues. With 7 bases removed from V and 4 bases from J, the gap between germline ends came to 11 bases.

V usage is TRBV4-2 and J usage is TRBJ2-3; 12 bases align to TRBD2. With V trimmed by 0 bases and J by 2 bases, 6 bases remained unmatched. This CDR3 region has 18 residues. CDR1 is LGHNA, CDR2 YNFKEQ, per germline. This CDR3 reads CASSQDTGTSGYTDTQYF. The DNA for the CDR3 is TGTGCCAGCAGCCAAGACACAGGGACTAGCGGGTACACAGATACGCAGTATTTT.

The J gene is TRBJ1-2, the V gene TRBV3-1 (or the pseudogene TRBV3-2); D might be TRBD1 (5 bases). Trimming shortened V by 8 bases and J by 0 bases, and 7 bases separated the two germline ends. The CDR3 has 12 residues. Germline loops: CDR1 LGHDT, CDR2 YNNKEL (reference sequence). The CDR3 DNA follows: TGTGCCAGCGAACAGGCTAACTATGGCTACACCTTC. Its translation: CASEQANYGYTF.

This chain connects TRBV7-9 to TRBJ1-5; D is undetermined. The germline V and J ends were trimmed by 5 bases and 8 bases, with 13 bases remaining between them. In germline, CDR1 is SEHNR, CDR2 FQNEAQ (reference sequence). The CDR3 has 13 amino acids. As DNA, the CDR3 is TGTGCCAGCAGCCGCATGGTCGGGGAGCCCCAGCATTTT. This sequence encodes CASSRMVGEPQHF.

The chain uses TRBV7-9 and TRBJ1-5; maybe TRBD1 (6 bases). Trimming took 5 bases from V and 6 from J, leaving 17 bases between them. CDR1 and CDR2 (germline): SEHNR, FQNEAQ (reference sequence). The CDR3 spans 15 residues. Here the CDR3 DNA reads TGTGCCAGCAGCCTTGGGGGCACGGGGGGTCAGCCCCAGCATTTT. Its translation is CASSLGGTGGQPQHF.

This chain joins TRBV12-3 or TRBV12-4 and TRBJ1-5; no firm D call. This CDR3 has 13 amino acids. The V end lost 5 bases, the J end lost 5 bases, and 10 bases lay between the germline ends. The DNA for the CDR3 is TGTGCCAGCAGTACGAGGGTCGATCAGCCCCAGCATTTT. Its protein is CASSTRVDQPQHF.

The CDR3 loop reads CAWSVGRRQGQSSYEQYF. CDR3 DNA: TGTGCCTGGAGTGTAGGGCGCCGACAGGGGCAAAGCTCCTACGAGCAGTACTTC. This chain connects TRBV30 to TRBJ2-7; 8 positions agree with TRBD1. V gave up 0 bases and J gave up 0 bases; unmatched junction bases: 13. Per the germline V gene, CDR1 is GTSNPN and CDR2 is SVGIG (reference sequence). This CDR3 is 18 amino acids long.

The rearrangement uses TRBV29-1 and TRBJ2-4; D unclear. The CDR3 sequence is 13 residues long. Germline values: CDR1 SQVTM, CDR2 ANQGSEA. Trimming removed 3 bases at V and 4 bases at J, with 10 bases between. DNA of the CDR3: TGCAGCGTTGAGCAGGCCGGTAAAAACATTCAGTACTTC. Protein: CSVEQAGKNIQYF.